This note documents a single T cell receptor (beta chain) sequence. The antigen is undetermined. The sample is drawn from a study of blood T cells in healthy people across ages. Study-level points and caveats: From one million sequenced T cells, diversity estimates were lower bounds.

The second PCR ran about 6 to 12 cycles with a sample-barcoded 5' primer and J-beta primers. One entry per CDR3 protein results from TCRdb running MiXCR on the 5' RACE reads. The sample yields over 1.5 million distinct CDR3 sequences, 49% seen once. V lost 4 bases, J lost 5 bases, and 8 bases stayed unmatched. The CDR3 runs 15 residues. Per the germline V gene, CDR1 is SGHRS and CDR2 is YFSETQ. The sample was blood. The TCR was taken from a woman in her forties in good health. The rearrangement links TRBV5-1 to TRBJ2-5, with 10 bases aligning to TRBD2. In DNA form, the CDR3 reads TGCGCCAGCAGCCCTAGCGGGGGCGCGCCGGAGACCCAGTACTTC. This codes for CASSPSGGAPETQYF.